This T cell receptor (beta chain) was obtained from a study of cytomegalovirus exposure and HLA in healthy donors. Study as a whole: The 95 to 150 validation repertoires and the approximately 700 first-cohort repertoires shared a platform, a later analysis reported. Study-level findings and limits: Cytomegalovirus-associated TCR beta chains were listed, numbering some 170. The classifier reportedly diagnosed cytomegalovirus status with high sensitivity and specificity.

A word on this clone: What it recognizes is unknown. This same CDR3 is encoded by further DNA sequences in the sample.

Assay: immunoSEQ multiplex PCR; the TCRdb copy retains only in-frame clones and omits some. The sample lists 100,000 to 150,000 clones, around 86% seen once, with more than 1.5% in the top ten. Trimming pared 0 bases from V and 10 bases from J, leaving 7 bases between. CDR3 length: 12 residues. Germline CDR1 reads MGHRA; CDR2 reads YSYEKL. The rearrangement uses TRBV4-1 and TRBJ2-1; D is perhaps TRBD2 (6 bases). The sequenced sample was PBMCs. The clonotype originates from a woman under 30 in good health and CMV-seronegative. CDR3 DNA: TGCGCCAGCAGCCAAGATGGGGGGGAGCAGTTCTTC. Translating it yields CASSQDGGEQFF.